This TCR beta chain originates from a study of Graves' ophthalmopathy and Graves' hyperthyroidism. Having ophthalmopathy, the donors showed moderate-to-severe activity, CAS ≥3 and NOSPECS ≥4, with disease lasting under 3 months. The CDR3 runs 14 residues. Germline values: CDR1 MDHEN, CDR2 SYDVKM. After removal of 3 bases from V and 2 bases from J, the junction contained 0 bases not matched to a gene. Using RNA transcripts, the TCR beta CDR3 regions were amplified. In the first round, RT-PCR was carried out with HTBI primers, and a multiplex PCR formed the second round. TCRdb independently ran MiXCR on the multiplex PCR reads; one entry per CDR3 protein. The data hold 170,000 or so distinct CDR3 sequences, with just under 40% observed a single time. Many counts were recorded for this clonotype.

Material for sequencing was peripheral blood. The receptor was isolated from a man aged 25-45 years with Graves' ophthalmopathy. The chain employs TRBV28 and TRBJ2-2; 7 nucleotides line up with TRBD2. In DNA, the CDR3 is TGTGCCAGCAGTTTGGGACTAAACACCGGGGAGCTGTTTTTT. This encodes CASSLGLNTGELFF. The variable domain in full, with the rest retrieved from reference TRBV28 and TRBJ2-2, is DVKVTQSSRYLVKRTGEKVFLECVQDMDHENMFWYRQDPGLGLRLIYFSYDVKMKEKGDIPEGYSVSREKKERFSLILESASTNQTSMYLCASSLGLNTGELFFGEGSRLTVL.